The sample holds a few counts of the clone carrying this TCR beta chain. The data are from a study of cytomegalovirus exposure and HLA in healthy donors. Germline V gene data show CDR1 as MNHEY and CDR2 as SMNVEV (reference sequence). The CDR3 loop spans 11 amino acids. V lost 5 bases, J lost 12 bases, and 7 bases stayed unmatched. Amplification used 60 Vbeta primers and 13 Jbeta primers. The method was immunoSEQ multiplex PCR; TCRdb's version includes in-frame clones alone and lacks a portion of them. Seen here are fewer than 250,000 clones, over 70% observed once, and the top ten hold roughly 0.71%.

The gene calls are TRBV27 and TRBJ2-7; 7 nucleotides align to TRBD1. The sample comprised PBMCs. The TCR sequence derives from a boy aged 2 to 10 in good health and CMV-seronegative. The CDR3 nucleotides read TGTGCCAGCAGTACCAGACAGGGCATGTACTTC. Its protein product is CASSTRQGMYF.